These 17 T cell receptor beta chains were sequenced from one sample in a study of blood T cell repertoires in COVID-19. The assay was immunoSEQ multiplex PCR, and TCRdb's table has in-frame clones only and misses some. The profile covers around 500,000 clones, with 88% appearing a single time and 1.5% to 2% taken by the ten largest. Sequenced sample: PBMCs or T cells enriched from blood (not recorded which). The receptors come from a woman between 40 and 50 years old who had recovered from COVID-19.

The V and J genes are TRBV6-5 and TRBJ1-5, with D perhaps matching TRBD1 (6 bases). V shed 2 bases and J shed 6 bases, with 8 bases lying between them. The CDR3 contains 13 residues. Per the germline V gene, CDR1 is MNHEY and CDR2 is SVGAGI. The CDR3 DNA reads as TGTGCCAGCAGTTACCGGACAGCTCAGCCCCAGCATTTT. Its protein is CASSYRTAQPQHF.

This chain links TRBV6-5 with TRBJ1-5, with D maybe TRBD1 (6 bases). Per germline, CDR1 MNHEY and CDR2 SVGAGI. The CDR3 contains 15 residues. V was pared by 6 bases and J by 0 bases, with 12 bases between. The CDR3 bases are TGTGCCAGCAGGCAGGGGCGACTTAGCAATCAGCCCCAGCATTTT. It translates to CASRQGRLSNQPQHF.

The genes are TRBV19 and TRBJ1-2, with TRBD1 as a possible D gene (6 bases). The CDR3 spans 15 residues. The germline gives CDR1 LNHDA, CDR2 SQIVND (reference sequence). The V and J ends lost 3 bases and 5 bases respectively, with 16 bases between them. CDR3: CASSIRGARLYGYTF. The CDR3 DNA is TGTGCCAGTAGTATTCGGGGGGCAAGACTATATGGCTACACCTTC.

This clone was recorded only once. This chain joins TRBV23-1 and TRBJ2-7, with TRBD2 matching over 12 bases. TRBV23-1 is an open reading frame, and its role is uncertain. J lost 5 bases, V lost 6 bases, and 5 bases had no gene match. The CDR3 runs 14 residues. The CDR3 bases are TGCGCCAGCAGCCAGGGGACTAGCGGGCACGAGCAGTACTTC. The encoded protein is CASSQGTSGHEQYF.

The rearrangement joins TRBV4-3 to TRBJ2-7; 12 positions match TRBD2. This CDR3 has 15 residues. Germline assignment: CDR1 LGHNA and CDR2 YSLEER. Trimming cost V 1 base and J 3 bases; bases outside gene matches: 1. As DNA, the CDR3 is TGCGCCAGCAGCCAAGTGACTAGCGGGAGCTACGAGCAGTACTTC. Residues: CASSQVTSGSYEQYF.

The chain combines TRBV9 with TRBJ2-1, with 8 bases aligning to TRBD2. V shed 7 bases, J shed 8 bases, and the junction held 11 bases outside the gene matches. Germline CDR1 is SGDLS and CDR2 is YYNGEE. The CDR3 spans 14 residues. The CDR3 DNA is TGTGCCAGCTCTACGGGACTAGAGGTCCATGAGCAGTTCTTC. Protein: CASSTGLEVHEQFF.

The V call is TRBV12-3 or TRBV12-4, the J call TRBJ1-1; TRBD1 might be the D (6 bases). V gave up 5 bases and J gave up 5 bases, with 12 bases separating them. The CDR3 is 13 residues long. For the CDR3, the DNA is TGTGCCAGCAGTCCGCAAACAGGGACTGAAGCTTTCTTT. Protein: CASSPQTGTEAFF.

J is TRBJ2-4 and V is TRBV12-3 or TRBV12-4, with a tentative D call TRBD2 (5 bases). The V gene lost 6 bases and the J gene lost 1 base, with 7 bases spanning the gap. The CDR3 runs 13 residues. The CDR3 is CASSPGAKNIQYF. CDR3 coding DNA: TGTGCCAGCAGCCCGGGGGCCAAAAACATTCAGTACTTC.

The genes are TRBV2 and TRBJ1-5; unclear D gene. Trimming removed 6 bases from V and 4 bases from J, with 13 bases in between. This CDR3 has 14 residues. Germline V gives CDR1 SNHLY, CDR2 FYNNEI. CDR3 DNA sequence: TGTGCCAGCAGCGGGAGCAGTGAAAATCAGCCCCAGCATTTT. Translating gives CASSGSSENQPQHF.

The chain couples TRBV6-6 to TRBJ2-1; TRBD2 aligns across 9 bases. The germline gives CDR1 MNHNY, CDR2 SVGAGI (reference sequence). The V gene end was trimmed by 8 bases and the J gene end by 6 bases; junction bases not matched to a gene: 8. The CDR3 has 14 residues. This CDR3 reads CASGTSLGGNEQFF. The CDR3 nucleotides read TGTGCCAGCGGGACTAGCCTGGGAGGCAATGAGCAGTTCTTC.

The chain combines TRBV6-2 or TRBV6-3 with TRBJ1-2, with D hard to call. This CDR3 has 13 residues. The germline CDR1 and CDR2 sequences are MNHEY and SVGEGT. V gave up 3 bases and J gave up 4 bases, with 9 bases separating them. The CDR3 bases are TGTGCCAGCAGTTATGGACTTGGCTATGGCTACACCTTC. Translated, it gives CASSYGLGYGYTF.

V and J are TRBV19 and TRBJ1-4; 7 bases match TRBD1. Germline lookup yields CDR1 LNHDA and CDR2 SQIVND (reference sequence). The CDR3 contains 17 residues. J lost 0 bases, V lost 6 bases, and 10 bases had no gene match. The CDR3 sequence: CASRTGITPATNEKLFF. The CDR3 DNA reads TGTGCCAGTAGGACAGGGATAACCCCTGCAACTAATGAAAAACTGTTTTTT.

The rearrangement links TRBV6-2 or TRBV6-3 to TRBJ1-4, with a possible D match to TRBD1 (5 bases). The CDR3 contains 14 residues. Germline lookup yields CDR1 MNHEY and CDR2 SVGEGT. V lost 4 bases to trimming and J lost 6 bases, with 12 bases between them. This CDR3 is CASSSTGTDEKLFF. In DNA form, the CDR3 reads TGTGCCAGCAGTTCCACCGGGACTGATGAAAAACTGTTTTTT.

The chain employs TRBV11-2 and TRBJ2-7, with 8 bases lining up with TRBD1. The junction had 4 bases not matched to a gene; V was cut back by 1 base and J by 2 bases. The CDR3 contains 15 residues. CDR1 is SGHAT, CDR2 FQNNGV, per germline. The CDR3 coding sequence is TGTGCCAGCAGCTTAGCCGACAGGGGCACCTACGAGCAGTACTTC. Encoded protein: CASSLADRGTYEQYF. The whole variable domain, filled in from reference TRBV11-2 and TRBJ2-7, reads EAGVAQSPRYKIIEKRQSVAFWCNPISGHATLYWYQQILGQGPKLLIQFQNNGVVDDSQLPKDRFSAERLKGVDSTLKIQPAKLEDSAVYLCASSLADRGTYEQYFGPGTRLTVT.

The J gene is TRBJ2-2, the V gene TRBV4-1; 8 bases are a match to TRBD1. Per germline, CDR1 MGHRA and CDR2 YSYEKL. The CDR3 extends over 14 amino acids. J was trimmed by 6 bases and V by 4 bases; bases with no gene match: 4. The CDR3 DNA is TGCGCCAGCAGCCTGACAGGGGTTTCCGGGGAGCTGTTTTTT. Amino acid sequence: CASSLTGVSGELFF.

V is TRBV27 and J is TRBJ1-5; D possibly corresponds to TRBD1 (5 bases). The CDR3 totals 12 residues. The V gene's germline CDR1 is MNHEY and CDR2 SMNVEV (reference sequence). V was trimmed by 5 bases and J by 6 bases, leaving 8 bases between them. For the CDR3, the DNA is TGTGCCAGCAGTCCCGGGGGTCAGCCCCAGCATTTT. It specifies CASSPGGQPQHF.

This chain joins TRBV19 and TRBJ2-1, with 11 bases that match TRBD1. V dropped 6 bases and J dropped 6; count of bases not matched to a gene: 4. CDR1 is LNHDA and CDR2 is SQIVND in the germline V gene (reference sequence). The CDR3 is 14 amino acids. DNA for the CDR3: TGTGCCAGTAGACAGGGACAGGGGGGCAATGAGCAGTTCTTC. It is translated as CASRQGQGGNEQFF.